These 5 T cell receptor beta chains were all obtained from the same sample, sequenced in a study of blood T cell repertoires in COVID-19. Profiled with immunoSEQ multiplex PCR; TCRdb holds only in-frame clones, not every one. The sample consists of approximately 260,000 clones, roughly 87% of them appearing once. The specimen was peripheral blood. The receptors here all came from a man in his sixties who had recovered from COVID-19.

V is TRBV18 and J is TRBJ2-1; 10 positions match TRBD1. CDR3 length equals 16 residues. V shed 1 base and J 7 bases; nucleotides not matched to a gene: 7. Germline CDR1 reads KGHSH; CDR2 reads LQKENI. CDR3 region: CASSPRQGAQENEQFF. CDR3 DNA sequence: TGTGCCAGCTCACCACGACAGGGGGCGCAGGAAAATGAGCAGTTCTTC.

This CDR3 reads CASRVRGPNQPQHF. The CDR3 DNA sequence: TGTGCCAGCAGGGTCAGGGGCCCCAATCAGCCCCAGCATTTT. The chain couples TRBV5-4 to TRBJ1-5, with D maybe TRBD1 (6 bases). This CDR3 region has 14 residues. Germline lookup yields CDR1 SGHNT and CDR2 YYREEE (reference sequence). V was shortened by 5 bases and J by 3 bases, with 12 bases between the two germline ends. Using reference TRBV5-4 and TRBJ1-5 for the parts outside the CDR3, the full variable domain is ETGVTQSPTHLIKTRGQQVTLRCSSQSGHNTVSWYQQALGQGPQFIFQYYREEENGRGNFPPRFSGLQFPNYSSELNVNALELDDSALYLCASRVRGPNQPQHFGDGTRLSIL.

This clone was observed a handful of times. The rearrangement uses TRBV28 and TRBJ1-5; D gene ambiguous. The CDR3 runs 12 residues. The V end lost 3 bases, the J end lost 4 bases, and 4 bases lay between the germline ends. Germline V gene data show CDR1 as MDHEN and CDR2 as SYDVKM. CDR3 residues: CASSFGNQPQHF. The CDR3 bases are TGTGCCAGCAGTTTCGGGAATCAGCCCCAGCATTTT.

This chain joins TRBV9 and TRBJ2-1; 11 bases map to TRBD2. This CDR3 has 16 residues. The trim removed 1 base at V and 3 bases at J, leaving 3 bases unmatched. Germline V gives CDR1 SGDLS, CDR2 YYNGEE. CDR3 sequence reads: CASSVTGTSGYNEQFF. CDR3 sequence (DNA): TGTGCCAGCAGCGTAACCGGGACTAGCGGCTACAATGAGCAGTTCTTC.

V gene TRBV24-1 combines with J gene TRBJ2-7; TRBD1 might be the D (6 bases). V lost 7 bases and J 5 bases, leaving 17 bases between the germline ends. Germline V gene lookup returns CDR1 KGHDR and CDR2 SFDVKD. The CDR3 is made up of 14 amino acids. DNA for the CDR3: TGTGCCACCAGGAAACTCAGGGGAGAGGACGAGCAGTACTTC. Its protein product is CATRKLRGEDEQYF.